What follows is one T cell receptor (beta chain) and its context. The source of the sample is a study of T cell responses to AZD1222 COVID-19 vaccine. This CDR3 is 14 amino acids long. Unmatched junction bases numbered 5, after V lost 4 bases and J lost 8 bases. In germline, CDR1 is SGHTA, CDR2 FQGNSA. Profiling relied on immunoSEQ multiplex PCR, and the TCRdb table lists in-frame clones only, not all of them. The table lists more than 85,000 clones, approximately 89% of them singletons. The receptor was derived from an adult who received the AZD1222 COVID-19 vaccine. V is TRBV7-2 and J is TRBJ1-4; 9 bases align to TRBD1. Sample: peripheral blood, taken 28 days after the second AZD1222 dose. In DNA, the CDR3 is TGTGCCAGCAGCTACGGGACAGGGTACGAAAAACTGTTTTTT. Translating it yields CASSYGTGYEKLFF.